This TCR beta chain was observed in a study of cytomegalovirus exposure and HLA in healthy donors. Study-level points and caveats: The authors listed some 150 TCR beta chains as cytomegalovirus-associated. A link between a missense DCLRE1C variant and TCR beta V- and J-gene trimming emerged from a later analysis.

Use of 60 Vbeta and 13 Jbeta primers characterized the PCR. Profiling relied on immunoSEQ multiplex PCR, and the TCRdb table lists in-frame clones only, not all of them. There are under 75,000 clones in the sample; approximately 64% occur only once, and less than 20% lies in the top ten. CDR1 SGDLS and CDR2 YYNGEE come from the germline V gene. Termini included, the CDR3 measures 13 amino acids. Notes on this clone: As yet, its antigen is unknown. The DNA is omitted, as the CDR3 cannot be located on it reliably, and the CDR3 follows TCRdb's listing.

This chain links TRBV9 with TRBJ2-1; TRBD1, the table's D call, lacks a check against the DNA. The receptor's source is a man aged 40-49 years in good health and CMV-seropositive. Sequencing was carried out using PBMCs. CDR3 amino acids: CASSVGDGTREFF.